This TCR beta chain appears in the sequencing data of a study of identical twins. Study-level findings and limits: Clonotypes of the beta chain that were abundant in cord blood carried fewer insertions (memory repertoires showed none). Researchers reported weaker excess twin sharing in beta out-of-frame sequences. Cross-sectional statistical analysis, not tracking of the same donors, underpinned the conclusions.

With respect to this clonotype: Antigen specificity is unknown.

TCRdb itself ran the 5' RACE reads through MiXCR, one entry per CDR3 protein. This table has 250,000 or so distinct CDR3 sequences, around 7% appearing once. The length of the CDR3 is 17 residues. V was clipped by 6 bases and J by 0 bases, with 18 bases between them. The data also belong to a second study, concerning yellow fever vaccine responses in identical twins. In that study: Twins reportedly showed a vaccine T cell response that seemed partly convergent and partly personalized.

Sequencing was carried out using memory (CD45RO+) T cells sorted from blood. The rearrangement joins TRBV12-3 or TRBV12-4 to TRBJ2-1; no firm D call. The sequence derives from a woman between 18 and 30 years old in good health. For the CDR3, the DNA is TGTGCCAGCAGACCTGACTGGGCGCGAAGCTCCTACAATGAGCAGTTCTTC. Translating gives CASRPDWARSSYNEQFF.